A selection of T cell receptor beta chains follows, all from one sample in a study of T cells in Graves' hyperthyroidism and ophthalmopathy. TCRdb independently ran MiXCR on the multiplex PCR reads; one entry per CDR3 protein. The table includes approximately 600,000 distinct CDR3 sequences, less than 25% detected once. The sample taken for sequencing was blood. These receptors came from a man aged 30-40 years with Graves' ophthalmopathy. Each CDR3 is given with its conserved first and last residue. The D gene is left open where the match is weak.

D gene,V gene,J gene,CDR3 protein
TRBD2,TRBV20-1,TRBJ2-7,CSALPGTSTYEQYF
TRBD2,TRBV11-2,TRBJ2-5,CASNFVAGDSETQYF
-,TRBV20-1,TRBJ2-7,CSAKAGTASSYEQYF
TRBD2,TRBV20-1,TRBJ2-1,CSARDLSGSIDEQFF
-,TRBV25-1,TRBJ2-2,CASSEGSQTTGELFF
-,TRBV7-6,TRBJ2-5,CASGGRSVRGHQETQYF
-,TRBV28,TRBJ2-7,CASSLLGRGEQYF
-,TRBV19,TRBJ1-5,CASSNSYQPQHF
-,TRBV11-2,TRBJ2-7,CASSPRSSYEQYF
-,TRBV7-2,TRBJ1-2,CASSLGWGGGYTF
TRBD1,TRBV6-1,TRBJ2-7,CASTRKGAGDSTYEQYF
-,TRBV20-1,TRBJ2-7,CSGEGRETYEQYF
-,TRBV2,TRBJ2-2,CASKSENTGELFF
-,TRBV12-3/TRBV12-4,TRBJ1-1,CASSSMVGWGTEAFF
-,TRBV29-1,TRBJ1-1,CSTEGGNTEAFF
-,TRBV10-1,TRBJ1-5,CASSEPRTSGAVQPQHF
-,TRBV30,TRBJ2-7,CAWDAMNYEQYF
-,TRBV9,TRBJ1-3,CASSAHFGGQAASGNTIYF
-,TRBV27,TRBJ2-1,CASSPRTSSYNEQFF
TRBD2,TRBV5-1,TRBJ2-3,CASSLGGTMMDTQYF
TRBD2,TRBV7-6,TRBJ2-1,CASSLYRLAGAPYNEQFF
TRBD1,TRBV20-1,TRBJ2-7,CSAPRGGTGGTLFYEQYF
-,TRBV5-6,TRBJ2-7,CASSMTLAPVEQYF
-,TRBV6-5,TRBJ1-5,CASSYGQNNQPQHF
TRBD2,TRBV24-1,TRBJ2-1,CATSELAGPSDNEQFF
-,TRBV27,TRBJ1-2,CASSQGGGASNYGYTF
-,TRBV6-1,TRBJ2-1,CASRSGTALGEQFF
TRBD1,TRBV2,TRBJ2-2,CASSVDRDHYGGELFF
TRBD2,TRBV27,TRBJ2-7,CASSLTPSGYEQYF
TRBD2,TRBV20-1,TRBJ2-3,CSAREGLLPGLVVADTQYF
TRBD1,TRBV6-1,TRBJ2-7,CASRPGTARQSSYEQYF
-,TRBV7-9,TRBJ1-1,CASSLASREAFF
TRBD1,TRBV15,TRBJ1-1,CATSPAGQPAFF
TRBD2,TRBV27,TRBJ2-7,CASSLGGSRHYEQYF
-,TRBV7-2,TRBJ2-7,CASSPRGRAYEQYF
-,TRBV30,TRBJ2-7,CAWSSGVHEQYF
-,TRBV20-1,TRBJ1-2,CSARDGVYGYTF
TRBD2,TRBV29-1,TRBJ2-7,CSVGASGRYEQYF
-,TRBV14,TRBJ2-5,CASSQGGAGTQYF
-,TRBV20-1,TRBJ1-5,CSARGPGDQPQHF
-,TRBV27,TRBJ2-2,CASGGLNTGELFF
-,TRBV19,TRBJ1-5,CASKREANSNQPQHF
-,TRBV12-3/TRBV12-4,TRBJ2-7,CASGNGGYEQYF
TRBD2,TRBV10-2,TRBJ2-1,CASIAGTSDEQFF
-,TRBV28,TRBJ1-3,CASRPWAPMSGNTIYF
-,TRBV30,TRBJ2-2,CAWSGYRDQNTGELFF
TRBD2,TRBV28,TRBJ2-7,CASSPEREGLYEQYF
TRBD1,TRBV7-9,TRBJ1-1,CASSPPAGTENTEAFF
-,TRBV14,TRBJ1-1,CASSLETGPTEAFF
-,TRBV6-2/TRBV6-3,TRBJ1-1,CASSTGVLDTEAFF
TRBD1,TRBV5-1,TRBJ1-6,CASGEQGQNSPLHF